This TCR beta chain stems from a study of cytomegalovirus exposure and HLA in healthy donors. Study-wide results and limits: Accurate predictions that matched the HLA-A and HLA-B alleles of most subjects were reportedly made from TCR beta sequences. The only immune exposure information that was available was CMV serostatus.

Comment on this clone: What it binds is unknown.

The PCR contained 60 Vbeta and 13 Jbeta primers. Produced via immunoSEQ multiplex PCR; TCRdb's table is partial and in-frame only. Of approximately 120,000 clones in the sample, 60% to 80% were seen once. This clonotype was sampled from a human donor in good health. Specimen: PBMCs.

The chain's CDR3 is CASSFNRASSGNTIYF. DNA for the CDR3: TGCGCCAGCAGCTTCAACAGGGCTAGCTCTGGAAACACCATATATTTT. The chain carries TRBV5-1 and TRBJ1-3; weak D call: TRBD1 (6 bases). Trimming shortened V by 2 bases and J by 0 bases, and 12 bases separated the two germline ends. CDR1 is SGHRS, CDR2 YFSETQ, per germline. The CDR3 contains 16 residues.